The 25 T cell receptor beta chains in this list originate from one sample, sequenced in a study of cytomegalovirus exposure and HLA in healthy donors (dated by TCRdb to between 2016 and 2019). Receptor libraries were prepared by the immunoSEQ multiplex PCR assay. For the multiplex PCR, a mixture combining 60 forward primers for TCR Vbeta segments and 13 reverse primers for TCR Jbeta segments was used. Here the immuneACCESS table is served through TCRdb, limited to in-frame sequences with V and J called. Missing clones are a known gap in these copies; in checked studies unresolved V genes cover under half, and the rest lacks a known reason. This sample is represented by under 85,000 clones; about 75% of them were singletons. 3% to 3.5% of the sample rests with the top ten. Sequenced input: PBMCs. The receptors originated from a man between 18 and 29 years old in good health and CMV-seronegative.

The chain combines TRBV19 with TRBJ1-6; TRBD1 agrees at 9 bases. The length of the CDR3 is 17 residues. Germline loops: CDR1 LNHDA, CDR2 SQIVND (reference sequence). V was clipped by 3 bases and J by 10 bases; unmatched bases: 13. The DNA of the CDR3 is TGTGCCAGTAGTATTAAGTCCCCGGACAGGGGCCAATCACCCCTCCACTTT. It yields the protein CASSIKSPDRGQSPLHF.

The rearrangement uses TRBV2 and TRBJ2-7; D is ambiguous. In germline, CDR1 is SNHLY, CDR2 FYNNEI. The CDR3 runs to 14 residues. V was trimmed by 6 bases and J by 3 bases, leaving 15 bases between them. The CDR3 coding sequence is TGTGCCAGCAGCTCCGGGTCCTCGGACTACGAGCAGTACTTC. Translated: CASSSGSSDYEQYF.

This clone appeared once. The V and J genes are TRBV18 and TRBJ2-1; TRBD1 matches at 7 bases. In germline, CDR1 is KGHSH, CDR2 LQKENI. V lost 6 bases, J lost 1 base, and 9 bases stayed unmatched. The CDR3 is 16 amino acids. The CDR3: CASSIRQGRSYNEQFF. In nucleotides, the CDR3 is TGTGCCAGCTCGATACGACAGGGACGTTCCTACAATGAGCAGTTCTTC.

The chain employs TRBV7-8 and TRBJ1-4, with TRBD1 identical over 8 bases. This CDR3 comprises 19 residues. Trimming at V came to 5 bases and at J to 3 bases, leaving 17 bases not matched to a gene. In germline, CDR1 is SGHVS, CDR2 FQNEAQ. The CDR3 DNA reads as TGTGCCAGCAGCCTGAGTCTACTCCCGGACAGGGACGCTAATGAAAAACTGTTTTTT. It yields the protein CASSLSLLPDRDANEKLFF.

This clone is medium-sized (0.01 to 0.1%). The chain couples TRBV6-1 to TRBJ2-1, with 13 bases that match TRBD2. The CDR3 length is 15 residues. With V trimmed by 5 bases and J by 5 bases, 3 bases remained unmatched. Germline V lookup: CDR1 MNHNS, CDR2 SASEGT. CDR3 loop: CASSFGTSGDNEQFF. In DNA form, the CDR3 reads TGTGCCAGCAGTTTCGGGACTAGCGGGGACAATGAGCAGTTCTTC.

The J gene is TRBJ2-3, the V gene TRBV5-1; TRBD2 might be the D (7 bases). The ends were cut back, 6 bases at V and 0 bases at J, with 17 bases in the middle. This CDR3 has 16 residues. Germline V gene sequence: CDR1 SGHRS, CDR2 YFSETQ. CDR3 protein: CASNPGGGLSTDTQYF. Here the CDR3 DNA reads TGCGCCAGCAACCCAGGCGGGGGCCTTAGCACAGATACGCAGTATTTT.

J is TRBJ2-7 and V is TRBV7-9, with TRBD1 matching 12 bases. This CDR3 region has 16 residues. Per germline, CDR1 SEHNR and CDR2 FQNEAQ (reference sequence). The J segment lost 4 bases and the V segment lost 1 base, leaving 5 bases of the junction unmatched. CDR3 sequence reads: CASSLGGTGGTYEQYF. In DNA, the CDR3 is TGTGCCAGCAGCTTAGGAGGGACAGGGGGCACTTACGAGCAGTACTTC.

The rearrangement links TRBV5-3 to TRBJ1-2, with 7 nucleotides matching TRBD1. TRBV5-3 counts as an open reading frame of uncertain function. Losses at the gene ends were 4 bases for V and 0 bases for J; bases not matched to a gene: 6. CDR3 size: 15 residues. The CDR3 sequence is CARSPKGTANYGYTF. The CDR3 DNA reads as TGTGCCAGAAGCCCAAAGGGGACAGCTAACTATGGCTACACCTTC.

V and J are TRBV27 and TRBJ2-3, with 9 positions matching TRBD1. V was pared by 5 bases and J by 3 bases, with 6 bases of the junction left unmatched. The germline CDR1 and CDR2 sequences are MNHEY and SMNVEV (reference sequence). The CDR3 is made up of 15 amino acids. DNA for the CDR3: TGTGCCAGCAGTAAACCGACAGGGGGAACAGATACGCAGTATTTT. It translates to CASSKPTGGTDTQYF.

The rearrangement joins TRBV28 to TRBJ1-2, with no clear D. In germline, CDR1 is MDHEN, CDR2 SYDVKM. This CDR3 spans 13 amino acids. The V and J ends lost 6 bases and 1 base respectively, with 9 bases between them. The CDR3 DNA reads TGTGCCAGCAGGGGTCTAGTTAACTATGGCTACACCTTC. Translation: CASRGLVNYGYTF.

This clone was detected only a few times. V gene TRBV2 combines with J gene TRBJ1-1; D not certain. This CDR3 region has 10 residues. CDR1 is SNHLY, CDR2 FYNNEI, per germline. V dropped 6 bases and J dropped 8 bases, with 7 bases sitting between them. The CDR3 bases are TGTGCCAGCAGGGAGGGAGAAGCTTTCTTT. This encodes CASREGEAFF.

This chain joins TRBV11-2 and TRBJ1-2, with 7 positions matching TRBD1. This CDR3 is built from 14 residues. The J segment lost 8 bases and the V segment lost 4 bases, leaving 10 bases of the junction unmatched. Germline V gene lookup returns CDR1 SGHAT and CDR2 FQNNGV. The CDR3 nucleotides read TGTGCCAGCAGCTCGATCGGACAGGTCGGGGGCTACACCTTC. It translates to CASSSIGQVGGYTF.

This chain joins TRBV11-2 and TRBJ1-3; D unresolved. Germline V gene data show CDR1 as SGHAT and CDR2 as FQNNGV. The ends were cut back, 4 bases at V and 3 bases at J, with 13 bases in the middle. The CDR3 is 15 amino acids. In nucleotides, the CDR3 is TGTGCCAGCAGCTCCCTTGAACTCCTTGGAAACACCATATATTTT. As protein: CASSSLELLGNTIYF.

The chain couples TRBV5-1 to TRBJ2-5; 9 nucleotides agree with TRBD1. V was clipped by 0 bases and J by 2 bases; unmatched bases: 5. The germline V gene has CDR1 SGHRS and CDR2 YFSETQ. The CDR3 runs to 16 residues. CDR3 DNA sequence: TGCGCCAGCAGCTTGGCTACAGGGGGCTATCAAGAGACCCAGTACTTC. Its protein is CASSLATGGYQETQYF.

The chain combines TRBV10-2 with TRBJ2-1; 7 positions match TRBD1. Germline CDR1 and CDR2: WSHSY and SAAADI. With 7 bases clipped from V and 4 bases from J, the junction kept 4 bases outside the gene matches. The CDR3 is 13 residues long. CDR3 in amino acids: CASTQQGYNEQFF. CDR3 coding DNA: TGCGCCAGCACCCAACAGGGGTACAATGAGCAGTTCTTC.

This clone was seen a handful of times. V and J are TRBV29-1 and TRBJ2-5, with 7 bases lining up with TRBD2. The trim removed 1 base at V and 2 bases at J, leaving 4 bases unmatched. The germline CDR1 and CDR2 sequences are SQVTM and ANQGSEA. The CDR3 consists of 14 residues. The CDR3 nucleotides read TGCAGCGTTGAAGGGGAGGGCATACAAGAGACCCAGTACTTC. Amino acid sequence: CSVEGEGIQETQYF.

The chain employs TRBV7-8 and TRBJ2-1, with TRBD1 identical over 8 bases. J gave up 4 bases and V 3 bases, and 2 bases lay outside the gene matches. The germline CDR1 and CDR2 sequences are SGHVS and FQNEAQ. This CDR3 is 14 amino acids long. For the CDR3, the DNA is TGTGCCAGCAGCTTCAGGGGGCCGTACAATGAGCAGTTCTTC. It codes for CASSFRGPYNEQFF.

The chain couples TRBV5-1 to TRBJ2-1; a weak D match, TRBD2 (5 bases). V lost 8 bases and J 7 bases, leaving 19 bases between the germline ends. The CDR3 totals 14 residues. CDR1 is SGHRS, CDR2 YFSETQ, per germline. Written as DNA, the CDR3 is TGCGCCAGTTATGAGGGTAACAATGGGAATGAGCAGTTCTTC. Translating it yields CASYEGNNGNEQFF.

This chain joins TRBV19 and TRBJ1-5; tentatively, D is TRBD1 (5 bases). V lost 1 base, J lost 5 bases, and 6 bases lay in between. CDR3 length: 13 amino acids. CDR1 and CDR2 (germline): LNHDA, SQIVND (reference sequence). The CDR3, as DNA: TGTGCCAGTAGTATAGCCAGGGATCAGCCCCAGCATTTT. It is translated as CASSIARDQPQHF.

This clone was detected only a few times. The CDR3 loop reads CASSGHSYEQYF. CDR3 bases: TGTGCCAGCAGTGGACACTCCTACGAGCAGTACTTC. The genes are TRBV2 and TRBJ2-7; D remains ambiguous. This CDR3 is 12 amino acids long. From germline, CDR1 is SNHLY and CDR2 FYNNEI. With 4 bases removed from V and 0 bases from J, the gap between germline ends came to 4 bases.

The chain has TRBV10-3 and TRBJ2-3, with 13 nucleotides matching TRBD2. The germline gives CDR1 ENHRY, CDR2 SYGVKD. CDR3 length: 20 residues. Trimming cost V 1 base and J 2 bases; bases outside gene matches: 12. CDR3 nucleotides: TGTGCCATCAGTGAGTTGGGGACTAGCGGGACCCCCGAGGCCACAGATACGCAGTATTTT. Protein: CAISELGTSGTPEATDTQYF.

With regard to this clone: This CDR3 fails to terminate in the conserved phenylalanine or tryptophan, so it likely reflects a read error. The rearrangement joins TRBV27 to TRBJ2-7; tentative D call: TRBD2 (5 bases). Germline loops: CDR1 MNHEY, CDR2 SMNVEV (reference sequence). Trimming cost V 8 bases and J 3 bases, with 5 bases left between them. The CDR3 is made up of 10 amino acids. Here the CDR3 reads CASDYYEQYI. The CDR3, as DNA: TGTGCCAGCGACTACTACGAGCAGTACATC.

The V call is TRBV5-1, the J call TRBJ2-1; 7 positions agree with TRBD2. Trimming cost V 2 bases and J 5 bases; bases outside gene matches: 4. The CDR3 runs to 14 residues. Germline lookup yields CDR1 SGHRS and CDR2 YFSETQ. In DNA form, the CDR3 reads TGCGCCAGCAGCTTAGCGGGACTCAACAATGAGCAGTTCTTC. Protein: CASSLAGLNNEQFF.

The V and J genes are TRBV19 and TRBJ2-7; 7 positions agree with TRBD2. This CDR3 has 13 amino acids. Germline assignment: CDR1 LNHDA and CDR2 SQIVND (reference sequence). The V and J ends lost 5 bases and 5 bases, in that order; junction bases with no gene match: 6. The CDR3 spells CASSLRAGDEQYF. CDR3 bases: TGTGCCAGTAGTTTGAGGGCGGGGGACGAGCAGTACTTC.

CDR3: CASSPGQQSYNEQFF. CDR3 in DNA: TGTGCCAGCTCACCGGGACAGCAAAGCTACAATGAGCAGTTCTTC. The J gene is TRBJ2-1, the V gene TRBV18, with 7 bases identical to TRBD1. With 3 bases clipped from V and 3 bases from J, the junction kept 5 bases outside the gene matches. This CDR3 contains 15 residues. CDR1 and CDR2 (germline): KGHSH, LQKENI.